What follows are 29 T cell receptor beta chains derived from one specimen sequenced in a study of PD-L1 blockade in urothelial cancer. The assay was immunoSEQ multiplex PCR, and TCRdb's table has in-frame clones only and misses some. The sample has about 88,000 clones, approximately 90% seen once. The material sequenced was PBMCs, taken around atezolizumab (anti-PD-L1) treatment. Receptors originate from a man in his fifties or sixties with urothelial cancer.

V gene TRBV2 combines with J gene TRBJ1-1; D gene uncertain. This CDR3 contains 12 residues. Germline assignment: CDR1 SNHLY and CDR2 FYNNEI. Deletions cut 5 bases from V and 6 bases from J, with 10 bases between. CDR3 in amino acids: CASSPRLAEAFF. The CDR3 nucleotides are TGTGCCAGCAGTCCGAGGTTGGCTGAAGCTTTCTTT.

This chain links TRBV6-5 with TRBJ2-2; D call uncertain. Germline assignment: CDR1 MNHEY and CDR2 SVGAGI. V was shortened by 4 bases and J by 5 bases, with 5 bases between the two germline ends. The CDR3 spans 12 residues. CDR3 sequence reads: CASSSLTGELFF. In DNA, the CDR3 is TGTGCCAGCAGTTCTTTAACCGGGGAGCTGTTTTTT.

The V gene is TRBV5-1, the J gene TRBJ2-3; possible D gene TRBD2, 7 bases. V was pared by 3 bases and J by 4 bases, with 12 bases between. CDR1 SGHRS and CDR2 YFSETQ come from the germline V gene. This CDR3 has 14 amino acids. The DNA for the CDR3 is TGCGCCAGCAGCTCCTTAGGGGGGGCAGATACGCAGTATTTT. Its translation: CASSSLGGADTQYF.

The J gene is TRBJ1-2, the V gene TRBV30; D not resolved. Trimming left V 3 bases short and J 4 bases short, with 12 bases between. There are 13 residues in the CDR3. Per the germline V gene, CDR1 is GTSNPN and CDR2 is SVGIG (reference sequence). DNA for the CDR3: TGTGCCTGGAGAATTACATCGATCTATGGCTACACCTTC. Amino acids: CAWRITSIYGYTF.

The chain combines TRBV2 with TRBJ1-6, with D uncertain. Looked up from germline, CDR1 is SNHLY and CDR2 is FYNNEI. This CDR3 has 16 amino acids. The V end was cut by 9 bases, the J end by 5 bases, with 20 bases between. The CDR3 is CASALGFSSNNSPLHF. The CDR3, as DNA: TGTGCCAGTGCCCTAGGATTTTCCTCAAATAATTCACCCCTCCACTTT.

The J gene is TRBJ1-1, the V gene TRBV5-6; 8 nucleotides line up with TRBD1. The V segment lost 7 bases and the J segment 6 bases; nucleotides outside the gene matches: 11. Germline V gene data show CDR1 as SGHDT and CDR2 as YYEEEE. CDR3 length: 14 amino acids. In nucleotides, the CDR3 is TGTGCCAGCGGTTACGGACAGGGAAGGGCTGAAGCTTTCTTT. Translating it yields CASGYGQGRAEAFF.

This clone was picked up one time. J is TRBJ1-5 and V is TRBV7-2; no definite D call. This CDR3 contains 17 residues. The ends were cut back, 5 bases at V and 0 bases at J, with 17 bases in the middle. Germline assignment: CDR1 SGHTA and CDR2 FQGNSA. The chain's CDR3 is CASSREMGDRSNQPQHF. The CDR3 nucleotides are TGTGCCAGCAGCCGCGAGATGGGAGATCGTAGCAATCAGCCCCAGCATTTT.

This chain uses TRBV2 with TRBJ1-2; D uncertain. CDR3 length: 16 amino acids. V gave up 4 bases and J gave up 0 bases, with 15 bases separating them. Germline CDR1 reads SNHLY; CDR2 reads FYNNEI. CDR3 sequence reads: CASSGMSRTSNYGYTF. For the CDR3, the DNA is TGTGCCAGCAGTGGAATGTCACGAACATCTAACTATGGCTACACCTTC.

The chain couples TRBV5-6 to TRBJ2-7, with TRBD1 identical over 9 bases. The CDR3 extends over 14 amino acids. Germline CDR1 and CDR2: SGHDT and YYEEEE. V was pared by 3 bases and J by 3 bases, with 4 bases of the junction left unmatched. CDR3 sequence: CASSWGQGRYEQYF. The CDR3 region has the DNA TGTGCCAGCAGCTGGGGACAGGGTCGCTACGAGCAGTACTTC.

This chain joins TRBV5-6 and TRBJ1-2; 7 bases match TRBD1. The germline V gene has CDR1 SGHDT and CDR2 YYEEEE. This CDR3 comprises 14 residues. Trimming took 3 bases from V and 3 from J; bases not matched to a gene: 5. The CDR3 protein is CASSSTGDYYGYTF. The CDR3 DNA reads TGTGCCAGCAGCTCAACAGGGGATTACTATGGCTACACCTTC. The whole variable domain, remainder taken from reference TRBV5-6 and TRBJ1-2, is DAGVTQSPTHLIKTRGQQVTLRCSPKSGHDTVSWYQQALGQGPQFIFQYYEEEERQRGNFPDRFSGHQFPNYSSELNVNALLLGDSALYLCASSSTGDYYGYTFGSGTRLTVV.

This clone was seen only once. This chain links TRBV20-1 with TRBJ1-3, with D perhaps TRBD1 (5 bases). CDR3 size: 11 residues. CDR1 is DFQATT, CDR2 SNEGSKA, per germline (reference sequence). Trimming took off 6 bases at V and 8 bases at J, with 11 bases between the two ends. CDR3 nucleotide sequence: TGCAGTGCGGAATCGGGGGACACCATATATTTT. As protein: CSAESGDTIYF.

The chain carries TRBV2 and TRBJ1-1, with TRBD1 matching over 8 bases. Germline CDR1 is SNHLY and CDR2 is FYNNEI. The CDR3 contains 15 residues. With V trimmed by 3 bases and J by 5 bases, 8 bases remained unmatched. The CDR3 nucleotides are TGTGCCAGCAGTGAGGCAATGACAGGGGAGACTGAAGCTTTCTTT. It codes for CASSEAMTGETEAFF.

This chain joins TRBV28 and TRBJ2-7; the match to TRBD2 covers 9 bases. Germline assignment: CDR1 MDHEN and CDR2 SYDVKM. The CDR3 has 14 amino acids. V shed 7 bases and J 1 base; nucleotides not matched to a gene: 5. The CDR3 protein is CASITSGPSYEQYF. The CDR3 DNA follows: TGTGCCAGCATTACTAGCGGGCCATCCTACGAGCAGTACTTC.

The chain couples TRBV11-3 to TRBJ2-7; a possible D gene is TRBD1 (6 bases). CDR3 length: 14 residues. V lost 1 base and J lost 4, with 11 bases in between. Germline CDR1 reads SGHNT; CDR2 reads YENEEA. CDR3 nucleotides: TGTGCCAGCAGCTTAGGGGGACACCCGTACGAGCAGTACTTC. Its protein is CASSLGGHPYEQYF. The full variable domain, rest sourced from reference TRBV11-3 and TRBJ2-7, is EAGVVQSPRYKIIEKKQPVAFWCNPISGHNTLYWYLQNLGQGPELLIRYENEEAVDDSQLPKDRFSAERLKGVDSTLKIQPAELGDSAVYLCASSLGGHPYEQYFGPGTRLTVT.

The gene calls are TRBV18 and TRBJ2-6, with D uncertain. The germline V gene encodes CDR1 KGHSH and CDR2 LQKENI. The V end lost 2 bases, the J end lost 0 bases, and 5 bases lay between the germline ends. The CDR3 totals 15 residues. CDR3 region: CASSPTSSGANVLTF. CDR3 DNA: TGTGCCAGCTCACCAACGAGCTCTGGGGCCAACGTCCTGACTTTC. The full variable domain, in which reference TRBV18 and TRBJ2-6 provide the parts outside the CDR3, is NAGVMQNPRHLVRRRGQEARLRCSPMKGHSHVYWYRQLPEEGLKFMVYLQKENIIDESGMPKERFSAEFPKEGPSILRIQQVVRGDSAAYFCASSPTSSGANVLTFGAGSRLTVL.

V usage is TRBV19 and J usage is TRBJ1-1, with D hard to call. V shed 2 bases and J shed 10 bases, with 14 bases lying between them. There are 13 residues in the CDR3. Per germline, CDR1 LNHDA and CDR2 SQIVND (reference sequence). The DNA for the CDR3 is TGTGCCAGTAGTATACCCAGGTCCCCGAGAGCTTTCTTT. Protein sequence: CASSIPRSPRAFF.

This chain links TRBV2 with TRBJ1-2; the D is unclear. This CDR3 is built from 12 residues. Germline values: CDR1 SNHLY, CDR2 FYNNEI. V was pared by 7 bases and J by 8 bases, with 14 bases between. CDR3 in DNA: TGTGCCAGCACTGAGGAGGGAGGCGGCTACACCTTC. Translation: CASTEEGGGYTF.

The table lists this clone with a few counts. The V call is TRBV28, the J call TRBJ1-2; 7 nucleotides line up with TRBD1. Germline V lookup: CDR1 MDHEN, CDR2 SYDVKM. J lost 5 bases, V lost 8 bases, and 11 bases had no gene match. The CDR3 runs 14 residues. The CDR3 region has the DNA TGTGCCAGCTGGGTCGGGGAGACAGGGTATGGCTACACCTTC. It translates to CASWVGETGYGYTF.

The chain uses TRBV9 and TRBJ2-7, with 9 bases that match TRBD1. CDR1 is SGDLS, CDR2 YYNGEE, per germline. This CDR3 region has 14 residues. V trimming: 4 bases; J trimming: 5 bases; junction bases outside the gene matches: 7. The CDR3 DNA sequence: TGTGCCAGCAGCCCGCGGACAGGGGAGAACGAGCAGTACTTC. Residues: CASSPRTGENEQYF.

The V call is TRBV6-1, the J call TRBJ2-5; TRBD1 matches at 9 bases. The germline gives CDR1 MNHNS, CDR2 SASEGT. V dropped 5 bases and J dropped 3; count of bases not matched to a gene: 4. The CDR3 loop spans 14 amino acids. For the CDR3, the DNA is TGTGCCAGCAGTAAACAGGGGGCGAAAGAGACCCAGTACTTC. Its translation is CASSKQGAKETQYF.

This clone was counted a few times. The rearrangement links TRBV30 to TRBJ1-5, with D possibly being TRBD1 (5 bases). Germline V gives CDR1 GTSNPN, CDR2 SVGIG (reference sequence). V dropped 0 bases and J dropped 7 bases, with 10 bases sitting between them. The CDR3 contains 13 residues. DNA of the CDR3: TGTGCCTGGAGTGTGGGGGAGGGACAGCCCCAGCATTTT. Its translation is CAWSVGEGQPQHF.

J is TRBJ2-1 and V is TRBV28; 12 bases align to TRBD2. The CDR3 spans 16 residues. V gave up 6 bases and J gave up 8 bases; unmatched junction bases: 11. Germline lookup yields CDR1 MDHEN and CDR2 SYDVKM. The CDR3 loop reads CASSRGLAGTLDEQFF. The CDR3 coding sequence is TGTGCCAGCAGCCGGGGACTAGCGGGTACTCTAGATGAGCAGTTCTTC.

The chain recombines TRBV14 with TRBJ2-1; TRBD2 matches 7 bases. CDR1 is SGHDN, CDR2 FVKESK, per germline. The trim removed 1 base at V and 5 bases at J, leaving 5 bases unmatched. The length of the CDR3 is 15 residues. The CDR3 reads CASSQVGLGNNEQFF. Here the CDR3 DNA reads TGTGCCAGCAGCCAAGTTGGACTAGGAAACAATGAGCAGTTCTTC.

The genes are TRBV2 and TRBJ2-5; the match to TRBD2 covers 7 bases. The CDR3 loop spans 15 amino acids. Trimming took 5 bases from V and 2 from J; bases not matched to a gene: 8. Per the germline V gene, CDR1 is SNHLY and CDR2 is FYNNEI. The CDR3 DNA reads TGTGCCAGCAGTTTTAGCGGGCCTCCTCAAGAGACCCAGTACTTC. Translation gives CASSFSGPPQETQYF.

This clone was observed once. This chain links TRBV27 with TRBJ2-3; the D is unclear. V gave up 4 bases and J gave up 1 base, with 6 bases separating them. The CDR3 spans 13 residues. The germline gives CDR1 MNHEY, CDR2 SMNVEV (reference sequence). The chain's CDR3 is CASSSSRTDTQYF. The CDR3 coding sequence is TGTGCCAGCAGTTCCTCTCGCACAGATACGCAGTATTTT.

The CDR3 nucleotides read TGTGCCAGCAGCCCCCCCGGTTCACTCGGTACAGATACGCAGTATTTT. Translation: CASSPPGSLGTDTQYF. The chain joins TRBV11-3 to TRBJ2-3; the D is unclear. Trimming shortened V by 5 bases and J by 3 bases, and 18 bases separated the two germline ends. CDR1 and CDR2 from the germline V gene are SGHNT and YENEEA. This CDR3 spans 16 amino acids.

This sequence joins TRBV18 and TRBJ2-2, with 7 bases matching TRBD1. The J segment lost 2 bases and the V segment lost 5 bases, leaving 5 bases of the junction unmatched. The CDR3 covers 15 residues. Looked up from germline, CDR1 is KGHSH and CDR2 is LQKENI. The CDR3 nucleotides read TGTGCCAGCTCAATCGGGACAGATAACACCGGGGAGCTGTTTTTT. Translation: CASSIGTDNTGELFF.

V usage is TRBV28 and J usage is TRBJ1-2, with D possibly being TRBD1 (5 bases). Trimming cost V 5 bases and J 5 bases, with 9 bases left between them. The CDR3 consists of 12 residues. Germline V CDR1 and CDR2: MDHEN, SYDVKM. CDR3 in amino acids: CASSLSGYGYTF. The CDR3 bases are TGTGCCAGCAGTCTCTCAGGGTATGGCTACACCTTC.

The rearrangement joins TRBV29-1 to TRBJ2-3; D possibly corresponds to TRBD2 (6 bases). This CDR3 is 14 amino acids long. Germline values: CDR1 SQVTM, CDR2 ANQGSEA. Trimming pared 6 bases from V and 6 bases from J, leaving 19 bases between. The CDR3 here is CSVEPGTRLDTQYF. In DNA, the CDR3 is TGCAGCGTAGAACCCGGGACTCGCCTCGATACGCAGTATTTT.